This T cell receptor beta chain derives from a study of cytomegalovirus exposure and HLA in healthy donors. Broader study findings: Owing to their indistinguishability, certain V segments, notably TRBV6-2 and TRBV6-3, were excluded. Earlier analysis looked at TCR beta V segments, and most were productive about 90% or about 30% of the time. Likely technical artifact: a cluster of highly shared sequence variants.

As for this clone: The antigen is not known.

The CDR3 has 14 residues. Germline V gene lookup returns CDR1 MNHNS and CDR2 SASEGT. Trimming removed 7 bases from V and 2 bases from J; junction bases left unmatched: 6. Primers for the PCR totalled 60 Vbeta and 13 Jbeta. Repertoires were generated with immunoSEQ multiplex PCR, while TCRdb's copy carries only in-frame clones and drops some. Here the sample spans approximately 150,000 clones, over 70% being singletons. The source of this sequence is a woman in her thirties or forties in good health and CMV-seronegative. Specimen: PBMCs. The chain has TRBV6-1 and TRBJ2-5; 8 positions match TRBD2. CDR3 loop: CASTQPGGQETQYF. DNA for the CDR3: TGTGCCAGCACCCAACCGGGGGGGCAAGAGACCCAGTACTTC.